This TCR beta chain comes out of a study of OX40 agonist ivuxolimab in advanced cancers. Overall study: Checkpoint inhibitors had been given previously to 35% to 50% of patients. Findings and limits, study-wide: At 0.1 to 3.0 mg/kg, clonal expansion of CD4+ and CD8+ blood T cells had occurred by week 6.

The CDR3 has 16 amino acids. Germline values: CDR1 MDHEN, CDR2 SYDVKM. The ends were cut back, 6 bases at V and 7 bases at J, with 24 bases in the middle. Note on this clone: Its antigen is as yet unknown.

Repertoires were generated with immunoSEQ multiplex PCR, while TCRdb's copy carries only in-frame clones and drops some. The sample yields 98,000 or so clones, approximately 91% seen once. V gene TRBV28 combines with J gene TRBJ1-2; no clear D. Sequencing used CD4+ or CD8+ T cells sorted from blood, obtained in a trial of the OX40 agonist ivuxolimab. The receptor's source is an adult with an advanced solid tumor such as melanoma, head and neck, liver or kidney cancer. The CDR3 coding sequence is TGTGCCAGCAGAGGATTCGGACTAACGGACTATAGTGGCTACACCTTC. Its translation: CASRGFGLTDYSGYTF.